A selection of T cell receptor beta chains follows, all from one sample in a study of graft-versus-host responses after intestinal transplantation. Clones were read by immunoSEQ multiplex PCR, and TCRdb kept only the in-frame ones, dropping some. There are about 60,000 clones in the sample; approximately 88% occur only once, and approximately 1.7% lies in the top ten. Sequencing was performed on ileum tissue, taken more than 350 days after transplant. The receptors derive from a human patient who received an intestinal transplant, so some T cells may come from the graft donor. Each CDR3 is given with its conserved first and last residue. D genes are given only for firm matches. Rows may omit the clone size; those that give it use once, few, many or a size class.

D: NA
V: TRBV28
size: NA
J: TRBJ1-5
CDR3: CASSFTGIQVNQPQHF
DNA: TGTGCCAGCAGCTTCACAGGGATTCAAGTCAATCAGCCCCAGCATTTT

D: TRBD2
V: TRBV7-6
size: once
J: TRBJ2-1
CDR3: CASSLYGRGDYNEQFF
DNA: TGTGCCAGCAGCTTATACGGGCGGGGGGACTACAATGAGCAGTTCTTC

D: NA
V: TRBV4-2
size: once
J: TRBJ2-7
CDR3: CASSQRYSGNEQYF
DNA: TGTGCCAGCAGCCAAAGGTACTCGGGCAACGAGCAGTACTTC

D: NA
V: TRBV6-6
size: NA
J: TRBJ1-2
CDR3: CASSKVGDFTRYTF
DNA: TGTGCCAGCTCTAAGGTCGGGGACTTCACCCGCTACACCTTC

D: TRBD2
V: TRBV15
size: NA
J: TRBJ2-7
CDR3: CATSSLAGVYEQYF
DNA: TGTGCCACCAGCAGCCTAGCGGGGGTTTACGAGCAGTACTTC

D: NA
V: TRBV9
size: NA
J: TRBJ2-5
CDR3: CASSVGYLGARVQETQYF
DNA: TGTGCCAGCAGCGTAGGCTACCTAGGGGCCAGGGTGCAAGAGACCCAGTACTTC

D: NA
V: TRBV7-9
size: NA
J: TRBJ1-6
CDR3: CASSLEGQAPLHF
DNA: TGTGCCAGCAGCTTAGAAGGGCAGGCACCCCTCCACTTT

D: NA
V: TRBV5-1
size: NA
J: TRBJ1-4
CDR3: CASRSGAGAGKLFF
DNA: TGCGCCAGCAGATCAGGGGCGGGGGCCGGGAAACTGTTTTTT

D: TRBD1
V: TRBV5-1
size: NA
J: TRBJ2-7
CDR3: CASSFGRGRGSGEQYF
DNA: TGCGCCAGCAGCTTCGGCAGGGGGCGAGGATCTGGCGAGCAGTACTTC

D: NA
V: TRBV9
size: NA
J: TRBJ2-1
CDR3: CASSVVRWRGRPGNEQFF
DNA: TGTGCCAGCAGCGTAGTGAGGTGGCGGGGGCGACCTGGGAATGAGCAGTTCTTC

D: TRBD2
V: TRBV10-3
size: NA
J: TRBJ2-7
CDR3: CAISESKGLAGIHEQYF
DNA: TGTGCCATCAGTGAGTCTAAGGGACTAGCGGGAATCCACGAGCAGTACTTC

D: NA
V: TRBV6-6
size: NA
J: TRBJ2-2
CDR3: CASAQGNTGELFF
DNA: TGTGCCAGCGCCCAGGGGAACACCGGGGAGCTGTTTTTT

D: NA
V: TRBV4-1
size: NA
J: TRBJ1-6
CDR3: CASSQDSSYNSPLHF
DNA: TGCGCCAGCAGCCAAGACAGCTCCTATAATTCACCCCTCCACTTT

D: NA
V: TRBV19
size: NA
J: TRBJ1-2
CDR3: CAYVLDATGYTF
DNA: TGTGCCTATGTCCTGGACGCTACTGGCTACACCTTC

D: TRBD1
V: TRBV6-5
size: once
J: TRBJ1-2
CDR3: CASSYAAGGGNGYTF
DNA: TGTGCCAGCAGTTACGCCGCAGGGGGGGGGAATGGCTACACCTTC

D: NA
V: TRBV6-1
size: once
J: TRBJ2-7
CDR3: CASIFAYEQYF
DNA: TGTGCCAGCATATTCGCTTACGAGCAGTACTTC

D: TRBD1
V: TRBV29-1
size: NA
J: TRBJ1-2
CDR3: CSVALDRGQGYTF
DNA: TGCAGCGTCGCTCTCGACAGGGGGCAAGGCTACACCTTC

D: NA
V: TRBV7-9
size: NA
J: TRBJ1-3
CDR3: CASSSTRDGESSGNTIYF
DNA: TGTGCCAGCAGCTCCACCCGGGACGGCGAATCCTCTGGAAACACCATATATTTT

D: NA
V: TRBV14
size: NA
J: TRBJ2-7
CDR3: CASSQGGEQYF
DNA: TGTGCCAGCAGCCAAGGTGGCGAGCAGTACTTC

D: TRBD2
V: TRBV28
size: once
J: TRBJ2-1
CDR3: CASSPPGGSSYNEQFF
DNA: TGTGCCAGCAGCCCTCCGGGGGGGAGTTCCTACAATGAGCAGTTCTTC

D: NA
V: TRBV5-1
size: NA
J: TRBJ2-7
CDR3: CASRDSVYEQYF
DNA: TGCGCCAGCAGAGATAGCGTCTACGAGCAGTACTTC

D: TRBD1
V: TRBV7-3
size: NA
J: TRBJ2-2
CDR3: CASSPRDRASTGELFF
DNA: TGTGCCAGCAGCCCACGGGACAGGGCCAGCACCGGGGAGCTGTTTTTT

D: NA
V: TRBV5-1
size: NA
J: TRBJ1-1
CDR3: CASRQDTEAFF
DNA: TGCGCCAGTCGACAAGACACTGAAGCTTTCTTT

D: NA
V: TRBV13
size: once
J: TRBJ1-1
CDR3: CASSPFKGGTEAFF
DNA: TGTGCCAGCAGTCCCTTTAAAGGTGGCACTGAAGCTTTCTTT

D: NA
V: TRBV23-1
size: once
J: TRBJ2-7
CDR3: CASSQSGQANYEQYF
DNA: TGCGCCAGCAGTCAATCGGGGCAGGCTAACTACGAGCAGTACTTC

D: NA
V: TRBV7-9
size: NA
J: TRBJ2-1
CDR3: CASSLLSGPGDNEQFF
DNA: TGTGCCAGCAGCTTACTCAGCGGCCCCGGGGACAATGAGCAGTTCTTC

D: TRBD1
V: TRBV29-1
size: NA
J: TRBJ1-1
CDR3: CSADRDTEAFF
DNA: TGCAGCGCCGACAGGGACACTGAAGCTTTCTTT

D: NA
V: TRBV5-1
size: NA
J: TRBJ1-3
CDR3: CASSLDRGNTIYF
DNA: TGCGCCAGCAGCTTAGACAGAGGAAACACCATATATTTT

D: NA
V: TRBV4-1
size: NA
J: TRBJ1-1
CDR3: CASRPGEPNTEAFF
DNA: TGCGCCAGCAGGCCAGGGGAACCCAACACTGAAGCTTTCTTT

D: NA
V: TRBV10-3
size: NA
J: TRBJ2-7
CDR3: CAISVGGNYEQYF
DNA: TGTGCCATCAGTGTGGGCGGGAACTACGAGCAGTACTTC

D: TRBD2
V: TRBV2
size: once
J: TRBJ2-5
CDR3: CASRPGTSGFQETQYF
DNA: TGTGCCAGCAGGCCCGGGACTAGCGGGTTTCAAGAGACCCAGTACTTC

D: NA
V: TRBV2
size: NA
J: TRBJ2-7
CDR3: CASLGPLREQYF
DNA: TGTGCCAGTTTGGGCCCGCTTCGCGAGCAGTACTTC

D: NA
V: TRBV6-1
size: once
J: TRBJ2-7
CDR3: CAISQGYEQYF
DNA: TGTGCCATATCACAGGGCTACGAGCAGTACTTC

D: NA
V: TRBV19
size: NA
J: TRBJ2-7
CDR3: CASSIFRGKYEQYF
DNA: TGTGCCAGTAGTATCTTCAGGGGAAAGTACGAGCAGTACTTC

D: TRBD2
V: TRBV5-8
size: NA
J: TRBJ2-3
CDR3: CASSRTSVSTDTQYF
DNA: TGTGCCAGCAGCCGGACTAGCGTTAGCACAGATACTCAGTATTTT

D: NA
V: TRBV14
size: NA
J: TRBJ2-3
CDR3: CASSQEIRRDTQYF
DNA: TGTGCCAGCAGCCAAGAAATCCGGAGAGATACGCAGTATTTT

D: NA
V: TRBV19
size: NA
J: TRBJ2-6
CDR3: CASSMDQGSGANVLTF
DNA: TGTGCCAGTAGTATGGACCAGGGCTCTGGGGCCAACGTCCTGACTTTC

D: TRBD1
V: TRBV6-6
size: NA
J: TRBJ1-5
CDR3: CASRPGTGGNQPQHF
DNA: TGTGCCAGCAGGCCCGGGACAGGGGGCAATCAGCCCCAGCATTTT

D: TRBD1
V: TRBV28
size: NA
J: TRBJ2-7
CDR3: CASSPGTGSYEQYF
DNA: TGTGCCAGCAGTCCCGGGACAGGCTCTTACGAGCAGTACTTC

D: TRBD1
V: TRBV6-5
size: NA
J: TRBJ1-1
CDR3: CASSGTGGTEAFF
DNA: TGTGCCAGCAGTGGGACAGGGGGGACTGAAGCTTTCTTT

D: NA
V: TRBV19
size: NA
J: TRBJ2-3
CDR3: CATLGTDTQYF
DNA: TGTGCCACCCTAGGCACAGATACGCAGTATTTT

D: NA
V: TRBV5-1
size: NA
J: TRBJ2-5
CDR3: CASSLGGGETQYF
DNA: TGCGCCAGCAGCTTGGGAGGGGGGGAGACCCAGTACTTC

D: TRBD1
V: TRBV29-1
size: NA
J: TRBJ1-4
CDR3: CSVRDRVSNEKLFF
DNA: TGCAGCGTCCGGGACAGGGTCTCTAATGAAAAACTGTTTTTT

D: NA
V: TRBV7-2
size: NA
J: TRBJ2-6
CDR3: CASSWGSGTGANVLTF
DNA: TGTGCCAGCAGCTGGGGCTCGGGTACCGGGGCCAACGTCCTGACTTTC

D: NA
V: TRBV2
size: NA
J: TRBJ1-3
CDR3: CASSPQGNTIYF
DNA: TGTGCCAGCAGTCCTCAGGGGAACACCATATATTTT

D: TRBD2
V: TRBV6-5
size: NA
J: TRBJ2-2
CDR3: CASSSGLAVNTGELFF
DNA: TGTGCCAGCAGTTCCGGACTAGCGGTGAACACCGGGGAGCTGTTTTTT

D: NA
V: TRBV6-1
size: once
J: TRBJ2-7
CDR3: CASSNIYEQYF
DNA: TGTGCCAGCAGTAACATCTACGAGCAGTACTTC

D: NA
V: TRBV6-6
size: NA
J: TRBJ1-6
CDR3: CASHRGRKLNSPLHF
DNA: TGTGCCAGCCACCGGGGGCGGAAGCTGAATTCACCCCTCCACTTT

D: NA
V: TRBV5-4
size: NA
J: TRBJ2-5
CDR3: CASRPRGSERETQYF
DNA: TGTGCCAGCAGACCTAGGGGATCAGAGAGAGAGACCCAGTACTTC

D: NA
V: TRBV6-1
size: NA
J: TRBJ1-1
CDR3: CASSDWFRVVNTEAFF
DNA: TGTGCCAGCAGTGATTGGTTTAGGGTAGTGAACACTGAAGCTTTCTTT

D: NA
V: TRBV6-5
size: NA
J: TRBJ1-1
CDR3: CASTRNTEAFF
DNA: TGTGCCAGCACTAGGAACACTGAAGCTTTCTTT

D: NA
V: TRBV18
size: NA
J: TRBJ1-3
CDR3: CASSPGTRLAGNTIYF
DNA: TGTGCCAGCTCACCCGGGACGAGGTTGGCTGGAAACACCATATATTTT

D: TRBD2
V: TRBV5-1
size: NA
J: TRBJ2-7
CDR3: CASSLEVAGAYEQYF
DNA: TGCGCCAGCAGCTTGGAGGTAGCGGGGGCCTACGAGCAGTACTTC

D: TRBD1
V: TRBV5-1
size: NA
J: TRBJ1-2
CDR3: CASSLGTGRGDGYTF
DNA: TGCGCCAGCAGCCTCGGGACAGGGCGAGGGGATGGCTACACCTTC

D: NA
V: TRBV28
size: NA
J: TRBJ2-7
CDR3: CASSLRGLPYEQYF
DNA: TGTGCCAGCAGTTTAAGAGGACTCCCTTACGAGCAGTACTTC